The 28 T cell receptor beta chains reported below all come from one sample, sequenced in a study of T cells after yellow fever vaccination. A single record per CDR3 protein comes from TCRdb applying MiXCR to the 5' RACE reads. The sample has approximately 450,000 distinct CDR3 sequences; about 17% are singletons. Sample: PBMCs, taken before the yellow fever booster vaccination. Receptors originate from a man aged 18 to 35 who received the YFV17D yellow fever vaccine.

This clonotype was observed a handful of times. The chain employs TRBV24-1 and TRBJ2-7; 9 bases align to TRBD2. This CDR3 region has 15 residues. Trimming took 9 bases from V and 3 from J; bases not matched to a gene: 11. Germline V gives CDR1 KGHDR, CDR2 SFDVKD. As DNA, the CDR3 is TGTGCCACCCGGAGACGTGCGGGGGGGAACTACGAGCAGTACGTC. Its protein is CATRRRAGGNYEQYV.

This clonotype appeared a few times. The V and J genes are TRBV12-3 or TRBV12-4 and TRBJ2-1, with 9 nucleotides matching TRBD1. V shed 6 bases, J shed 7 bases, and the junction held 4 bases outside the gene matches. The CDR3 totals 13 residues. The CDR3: CASRWTGENEQFF. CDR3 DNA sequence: TGTGCCAGCAGATGGACAGGGGAAAATGAGCAGTTCTTC.

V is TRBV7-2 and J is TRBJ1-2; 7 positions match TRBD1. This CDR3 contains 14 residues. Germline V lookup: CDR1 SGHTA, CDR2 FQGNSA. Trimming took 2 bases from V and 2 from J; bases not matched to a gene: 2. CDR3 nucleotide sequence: TGTGCCAGCAGCTTAAGGGACAGAAACTATGGCTACACCTTC. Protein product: CASSLRDRNYGYTF.

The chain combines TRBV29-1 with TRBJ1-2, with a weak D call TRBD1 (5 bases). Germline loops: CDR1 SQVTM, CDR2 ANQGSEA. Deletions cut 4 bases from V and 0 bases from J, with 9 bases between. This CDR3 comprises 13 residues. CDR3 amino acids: CSVGSGPNYGYTF. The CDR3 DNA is TGCAGCGTTGGATCGGGGCCTAACTATGGCTACACCTTC.

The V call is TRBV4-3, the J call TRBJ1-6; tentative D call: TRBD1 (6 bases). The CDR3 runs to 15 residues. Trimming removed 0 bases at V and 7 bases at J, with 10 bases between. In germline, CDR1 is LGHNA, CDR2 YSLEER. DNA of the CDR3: TGCGCCAGCAGCCAAGATGGACAGATAAATTCACCCCTCCACTTT. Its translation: CASSQDGQINSPLHF.

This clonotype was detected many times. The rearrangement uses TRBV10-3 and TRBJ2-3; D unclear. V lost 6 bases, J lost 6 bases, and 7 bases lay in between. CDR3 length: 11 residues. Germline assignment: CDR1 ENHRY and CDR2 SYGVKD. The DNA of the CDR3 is TGTGCCATCAGGGAGAGGGATACGCAGTATTTT. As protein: CAIRERDTQYF.

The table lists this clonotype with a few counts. The CDR3 sequence: CASSRGRGSDTQYF. The DNA for the CDR3 is TGTGCCAGCAGCCGGGGCCGGGGATCGGATACGCAGTATTTT. The V call is TRBV7-3, the J call TRBJ2-3, with D tentatively TRBD1 or TRBD2 (5 bases each). V dropped 5 bases and J dropped 6 bases, with 15 bases sitting between them. The CDR3 runs 14 residues. Germline V gene data show CDR1 as SGHTA and CDR2 as FQGTGA.

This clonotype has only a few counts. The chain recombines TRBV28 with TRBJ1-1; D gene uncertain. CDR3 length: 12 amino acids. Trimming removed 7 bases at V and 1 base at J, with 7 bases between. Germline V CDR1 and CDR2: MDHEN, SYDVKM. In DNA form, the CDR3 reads TGTGCCAGCAAAGGGCCGAACACTGAAGCTTTCTTT. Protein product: CASKGPNTEAFF.

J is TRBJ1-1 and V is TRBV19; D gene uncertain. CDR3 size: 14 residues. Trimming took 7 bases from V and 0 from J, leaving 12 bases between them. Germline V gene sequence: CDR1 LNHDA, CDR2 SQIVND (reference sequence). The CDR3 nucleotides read TGTGCCAGTATAACCAACCGGGTGAACACTGAAGCTTTCTTT. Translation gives CASITNRVNTEAFF.

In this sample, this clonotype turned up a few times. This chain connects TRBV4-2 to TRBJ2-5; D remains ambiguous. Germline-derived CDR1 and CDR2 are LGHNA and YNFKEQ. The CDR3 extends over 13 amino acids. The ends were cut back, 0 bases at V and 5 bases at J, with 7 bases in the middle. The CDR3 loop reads CASSQEGEETQYF. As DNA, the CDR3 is TGTGCCAGCAGCCAAGAAGGCGAGGAGACCCAGTACTTC.

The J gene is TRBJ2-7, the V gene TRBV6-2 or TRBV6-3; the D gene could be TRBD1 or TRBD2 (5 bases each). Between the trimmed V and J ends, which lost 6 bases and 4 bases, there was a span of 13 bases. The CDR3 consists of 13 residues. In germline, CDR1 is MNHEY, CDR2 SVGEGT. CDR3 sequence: CASRRDERYEQYV. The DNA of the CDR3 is TGTGCCAGCAGACGGGACGAGAGGTACGAGCAGTACGTC.

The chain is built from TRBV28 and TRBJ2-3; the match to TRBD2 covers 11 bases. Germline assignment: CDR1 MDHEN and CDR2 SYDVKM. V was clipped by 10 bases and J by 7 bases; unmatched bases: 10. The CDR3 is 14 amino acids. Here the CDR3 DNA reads TGTGCCATCACAGTAGCGGGGGGGCCACATACGCAGTATTTT. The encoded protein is CAITVAGGPHTQYF.

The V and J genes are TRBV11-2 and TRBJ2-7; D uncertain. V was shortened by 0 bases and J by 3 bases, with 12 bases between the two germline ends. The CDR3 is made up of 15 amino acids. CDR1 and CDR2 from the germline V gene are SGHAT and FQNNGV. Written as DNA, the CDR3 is TGTGCCAGCAGCTTAGATGGTCCCCTCATCTACGAGCAGTACGTC. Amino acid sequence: CASSLDGPLIYEQYV.

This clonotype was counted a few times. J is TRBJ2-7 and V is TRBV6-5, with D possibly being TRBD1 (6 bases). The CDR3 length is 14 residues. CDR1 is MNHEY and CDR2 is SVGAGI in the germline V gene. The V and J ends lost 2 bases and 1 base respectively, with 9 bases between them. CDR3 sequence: CASSYGGRSYEQYF. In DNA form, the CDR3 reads TGTGCCAGCAGTTACGGGGGCCGATCCTACGAGCAGTACTTC.

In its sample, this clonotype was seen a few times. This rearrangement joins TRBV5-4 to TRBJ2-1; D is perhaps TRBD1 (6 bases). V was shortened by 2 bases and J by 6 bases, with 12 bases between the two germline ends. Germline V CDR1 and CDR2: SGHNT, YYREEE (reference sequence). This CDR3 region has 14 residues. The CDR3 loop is CASSFGPGVNEQFF. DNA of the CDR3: TGTGCCAGCAGCTTCGGCCCAGGGGTCAATGAGCAGTTCTTC.

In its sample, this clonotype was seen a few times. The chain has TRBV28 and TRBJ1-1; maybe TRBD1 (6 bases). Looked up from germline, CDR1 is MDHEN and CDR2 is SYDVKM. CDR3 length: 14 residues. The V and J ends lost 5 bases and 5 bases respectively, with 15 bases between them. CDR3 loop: CASSPRGAGTEAFF. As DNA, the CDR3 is TGTGCCAGCAGTCCCCGGGGGGCAGGGACTGAAGCTTTCTTT.

The CDR3 is CASSSYGGAPAGELFF. The CDR3 DNA reads as TGTGCCAGCAGCTCCTACGGGGGGGCTCCAGCCGGGGAGCTGTTTTTT. The chain joins TRBV7-3 to TRBJ2-2; TRBD2 aligns across 8 bases. CDR1 is SGHTA, CDR2 FQGTGA, per germline. V lost 4 bases, J lost 6 bases, and 10 bases stayed unmatched. The CDR3 loop spans 16 amino acids.

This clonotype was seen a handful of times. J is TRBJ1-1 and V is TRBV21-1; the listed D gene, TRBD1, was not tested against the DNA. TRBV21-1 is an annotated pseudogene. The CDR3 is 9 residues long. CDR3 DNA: TGTGCCAGCGTCGGGGGGGCTTTCTTT. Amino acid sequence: CASVGGAFF.

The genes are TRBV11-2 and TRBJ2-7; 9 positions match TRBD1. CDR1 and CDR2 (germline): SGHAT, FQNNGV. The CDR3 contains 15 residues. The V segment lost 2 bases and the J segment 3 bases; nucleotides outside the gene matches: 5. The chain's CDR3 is CASSLRRQGVYEQYF. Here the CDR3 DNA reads TGTGCCAGCAGCTTAAGACGACAGGGGGTCTACGAGCAGTACTTC. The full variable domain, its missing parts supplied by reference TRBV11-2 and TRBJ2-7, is EAGVAQSPRYKIIEKRQSVAFWCNPISGHATLYWYQQILGQGPKLLIQFQNNGVVDDSQLPKDRFSAERLKGVDSTLKIQPAKLEDSAVYLCASSLRRQGVYEQYFGPGTRLTVT.

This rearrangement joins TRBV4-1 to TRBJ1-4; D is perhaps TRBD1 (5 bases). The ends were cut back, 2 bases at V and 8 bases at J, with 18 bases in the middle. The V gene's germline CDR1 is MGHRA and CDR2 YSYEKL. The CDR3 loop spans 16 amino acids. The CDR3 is CASSQRLGHWKEKLFF. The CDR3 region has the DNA TGCGCCAGCAGCCAAAGACTAGGACACTGGAAGGAAAAACTGTTTTTT.

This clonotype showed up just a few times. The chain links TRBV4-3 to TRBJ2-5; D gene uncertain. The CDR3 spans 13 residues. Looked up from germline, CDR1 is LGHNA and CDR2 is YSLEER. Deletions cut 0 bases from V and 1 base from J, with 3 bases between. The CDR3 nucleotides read TGCGCCAGCAGCCAAGATGGCCAAGAGACCCAGTACTTC. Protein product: CASSQDGQETQYF.

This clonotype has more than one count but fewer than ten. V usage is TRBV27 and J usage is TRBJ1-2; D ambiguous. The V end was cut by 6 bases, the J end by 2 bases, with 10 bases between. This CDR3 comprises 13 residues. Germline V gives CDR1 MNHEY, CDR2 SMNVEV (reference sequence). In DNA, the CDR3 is TGTGCCAGCAGCCTTTATCCAAACTATGGCTACACCTTC. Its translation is CASSLYPNYGYTF.

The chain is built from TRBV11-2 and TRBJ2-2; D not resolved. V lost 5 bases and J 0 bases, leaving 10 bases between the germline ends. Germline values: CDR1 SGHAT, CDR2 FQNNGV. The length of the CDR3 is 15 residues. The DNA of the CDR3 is TGTGCCAGCAGCCAGGACGCCGCGAACACCGGGGAGCTGTTTTTT. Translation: CASSQDAANTGELFF.

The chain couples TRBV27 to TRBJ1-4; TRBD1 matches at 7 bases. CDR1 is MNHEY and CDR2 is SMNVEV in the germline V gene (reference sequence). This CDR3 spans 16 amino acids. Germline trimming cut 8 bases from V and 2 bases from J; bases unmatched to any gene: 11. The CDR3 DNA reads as TGTGCCAGCCGCCTTTCCGTGACAGGGACTAATGAAAAACTGTTTTTT. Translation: CASRLSVTGTNEKLFF. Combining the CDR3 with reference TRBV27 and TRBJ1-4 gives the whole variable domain EAQVTQNPRYLITVTGKKLTVTCSQNMNHEYMSWYRQDPGLGLRQIYYSMNVEVTDKGDVPEGYKVSRKEKRNFPLILESPSPNQTSLYFCASRLSVTGTNEKLFFGSGTQLSVL.

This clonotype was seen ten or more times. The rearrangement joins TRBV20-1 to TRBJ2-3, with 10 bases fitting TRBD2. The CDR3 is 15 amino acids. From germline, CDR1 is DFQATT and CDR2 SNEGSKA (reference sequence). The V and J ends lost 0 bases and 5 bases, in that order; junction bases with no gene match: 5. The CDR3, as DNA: TGCAGTGCTAGAGAAACTAGCGGGGTCGTAGATACGCAGTATTTT. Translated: CSARETSGVVDTQYF.

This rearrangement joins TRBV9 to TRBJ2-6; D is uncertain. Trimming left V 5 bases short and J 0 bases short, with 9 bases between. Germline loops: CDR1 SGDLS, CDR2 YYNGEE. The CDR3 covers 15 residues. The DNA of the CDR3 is TGTGCCAGCAGGCCAAGCTTCTCTGGGGCCAACGTCCTGACTTTC. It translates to CASRPSFSGANVLTF. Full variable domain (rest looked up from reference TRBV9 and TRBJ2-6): DSGVTQTPKHLITATGQRVTLRCSPRSGDLSVYWYQQSLDQGLQFLIQYYNGEERAKGNILERFSAQQFPDLHSELNLSSLELGDSALYFCASRPSFSGANVLTFGAGSRLTVL.

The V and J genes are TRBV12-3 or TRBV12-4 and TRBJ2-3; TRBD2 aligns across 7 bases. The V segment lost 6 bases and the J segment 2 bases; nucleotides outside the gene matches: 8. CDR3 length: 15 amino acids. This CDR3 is CASRPTGLPTDTQYF. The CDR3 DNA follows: TGTGCCAGCAGGCCAACGGGACTACCCACAGATACGCAGTATTTT.

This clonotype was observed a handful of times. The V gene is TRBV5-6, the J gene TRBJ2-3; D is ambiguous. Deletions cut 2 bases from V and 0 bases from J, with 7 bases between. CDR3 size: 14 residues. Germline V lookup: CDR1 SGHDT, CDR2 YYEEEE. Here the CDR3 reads CASSFRPSTDTQYF. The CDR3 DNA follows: TGTGCCAGCAGCTTCCGACCAAGCACAGATACGCAGTATTTT.